The 25 T cell receptor beta chains in this list originate from one sample, sequenced in a study of cytomegalovirus exposure and HLA in healthy donors. The repertoire was sequenced with immunoSEQ multiplex PCR; TCRdb's copy has only in-frame clones and lacks some. Of about 330,000 clones listed, about 90% are singletons. Sequences were obtained from PBMCs. These receptors came from a woman younger than 45 in good health and CMV-seropositive.

This chain connects TRBV5-1 to TRBJ2-7, with D tentatively TRBD2 (6 bases). Germline V gene sequence: CDR1 SGHRS, CDR2 YFSETQ. The V and J ends lost 4 bases and 3 bases respectively, with 11 bases between them. The CDR3 is 13 amino acids. The CDR3: CASSTREDYEQYF. CDR3 in DNA: TGCGCCAGCAGCACTAGGGAGGACTACGAGCAGTACTTC.

The J gene is TRBJ1-1, the V gene TRBV7-8; 7 bases match TRBD1. There are 14 residues in the CDR3. The ends lost 8 bases at V and 4 bases at J; junction bases unmatched: 10. Per germline, CDR1 SGHVS and CDR2 FQNEAQ. In DNA form, the CDR3 reads TGTGCCAGCGGGCGACAGGGCGGGTTCACTGAAGCTTTCTTT. It codes for CASGRQGGFTEAFF. The whole variable domain, remainder taken from reference TRBV7-8 and TRBJ1-1, is GAGVSQSPRYKVAKRGQDVALRCDPISGHVSLFWYQQALGQGPEFLTYFQNEAQLDKSGLPSDRFFAERPEGSVSTLKIQRTQQEDSAVYLCASGRQGGFTEAFFGQGTRLTVV.

This chain connects TRBV5-6 to TRBJ1-1; no clear D. CDR3 length equals 16 residues. In germline, CDR1 is SGHDT, CDR2 YYEEEE. The V end was cut by 0 bases, the J end by 1 base, with 13 bases between. Here the CDR3 DNA reads TGTGCCAGCAGCTTGGCCGGGTACCAGCCGAACACTGAAGCTTTCTTT. It codes for CASSLAGYQPNTEAFF.

This clone was seen a single time. The V gene is TRBV2, the J gene TRBJ2-2; D unclear. This CDR3 has 12 amino acids. The germline V gene has CDR1 SNHLY and CDR2 FYNNEI. V lost 5 bases and J lost 3, with 4 bases in between. The CDR3 is CASSLYTGELFF. DNA of the CDR3: TGTGCCAGCAGTCTATACACCGGGGAGCTGTTTTTT.

This clone was observed a few times. CDR3 DNA sequence: TGTGCCAGCAGCGTAGCCTCAGGGTTGGTTTACGAGCAGTACTTC. Translating it yields CASSVASGLVYEQYF. The chain combines TRBV9 with TRBJ2-7; TRBD1 might be the D (5 bases). Germline values: CDR1 SGDLS, CDR2 YYNGEE. The CDR3 loop spans 15 amino acids. V was shortened by 0 bases and J by 4 bases, with 14 bases between the two germline ends. The full variable domain, with the rest looked up from reference TRBV9 and TRBJ2-7, is DSGVTQTPKHLITATGQRVTLRCSPRSGDLSVYWYQQSLDQGLQFLIQYYNGEERAKGNILERFSAQQFPDLHSELNLSSLELGDSALYFCASSVASGLVYEQYFGPGTRLTVT.

The chain carries TRBV28 and TRBJ2-5, with 11 nucleotides matching TRBD2. The germline V gene encodes CDR1 MDHEN and CDR2 SYDVKM. The CDR3 extends over 15 amino acids. V was clipped by 6 bases and J by 5 bases; unmatched bases: 8. CDR3 sequence: CASSRVAGGPETQYF. For the CDR3, the DNA is TGTGCCAGCAGCCGTGTAGCGGGAGGGCCCGAGACCCAGTACTTC.

Comments on this clone: This specimen includes other DNA sequences encoding the same CDR3. The chain combines TRBV6-5 with TRBJ2-7; 11 bases agree with TRBD2. The CDR3 is 14 amino acids. Unmatched junction bases numbered 5, after V lost 6 bases and J lost 4 bases. The germline V gene encodes CDR1 MNHEY and CDR2 SVGAGI. The CDR3: CASSLAGGSYEQYF. In DNA form, the CDR3 reads TGTGCCAGCAGCCTAGCGGGAGGTTCGTACGAGCAGTACTTC.

This clone came up once. This sequence joins TRBV28 and TRBJ2-7; 7 positions match TRBD2. Germline trimming cut 2 bases from V and 3 bases from J; bases unmatched to any gene: 1. The CDR3 consists of 13 residues. Germline CDR1 and CDR2: MDHEN and SYDVKM. CDR3 loop: CASSLGGDYEQYF. CDR3 coding DNA: TGTGCCAGCAGTTTAGGGGGGGACTACGAGCAGTACTTC.

The rearrangement links TRBV15 to TRBJ1-1, with D uncertain. Trimming cost V 2 bases and J 3 bases, with 7 bases left between them. CDR1 is LNHNV and CDR2 is YYDKDF in the germline V gene (reference sequence). The CDR3 is 13 amino acids. Written as DNA, the CDR3 is TGTGCCACCAGCAGATTGGTTGACACTGAAGCTTTCTTT. Protein product: CATSRLVDTEAFF. The variable domain in full, completed from reference TRBV15 and TRBJ1-1, reads DAMVIQNPRYQVTQFGKPVTLSCSQTLNHNVMYWYQQKSSQAPKLLFHYYDKDFNNEADTPDNFQSRRPNTSFCFLDIRSPGLGDTAMYLCATSRLVDTEAFFGQGTRLTVV.

The chain employs TRBV5-4 and TRBJ2-7; weak D call: TRBD1 (5 bases). CDR1 is SGHNT, CDR2 YYREEE, per germline (reference sequence). The CDR3 extends over 12 amino acids. V was cut by 4 bases and J by 4 bases, with 9 bases left in between. The CDR3 is CASSQDSYEQYF. As DNA, the CDR3 is TGTGCCAGCAGCCAAGACAGTTACGAGCAGTACTTC.

The V call is TRBV12-5, the J call TRBJ1-5; tentatively, D is TRBD1 (6 bases). V was clipped by 2 bases and J by 5 bases, with 25 bases between them. Germline CDR1 and CDR2: LGHNT and FRNRAP. The CDR3 loop spans 19 amino acids. Written as DNA, the CDR3 is TGTGCTAGTGGTTTGCCCAGCCTCCGGGACAACAGTTCGGATCAGCCCCAGCATTTT. Protein product: CASGLPSLRDNSSDQPQHF.

The gene calls are TRBV7-6 and TRBJ2-2; 9 nucleotides agree with TRBD2. Germline assignment: CDR1 SGHVS and CDR2 FNYEAQ. The CDR3 is 16 residues long. The V gene end was trimmed by 1 base and the J gene end by 3 bases; junction bases not matched to a gene: 3. The CDR3 here is CASSLVAGDHTGELFF. The DNA for the CDR3 is TGTGCCAGCAGCTTAGTAGCGGGAGACCACACCGGGGAGCTGTTTTTT. Full variable domain (rest looked up from reference TRBV7-6 and TRBJ2-2): GAGVSQSPRYKVTKRGQDVALRCDPISGHVSLYWYRQALGQGPEFLTYFNYEAQQDKSGLPNDRFSAERPEGSISTLTIQRTEQRDSAMYRCASSLVAGDHTGELFFGEGSRLTVL.

The chain combines TRBV4-3 with TRBJ2-3, with D uncertain. CDR1 LGHNA and CDR2 YSLEER come from the germline V gene. Trimming stripped 4 bases from V and 1 base from J, with 6 bases between. The CDR3 is made up of 13 amino acids. The CDR3, as DNA: TGCGCCAGCAGCCCCGCGGGCACAGATACGCAGTATTTT. Protein sequence: CASSPAGTDTQYF.

The CDR3 DNA is TGTGCCAGCAGTGACAGGAACTATGGCTACACCTTC. Protein: CASSDRNYGYTF. This chain connects TRBV6-1 to TRBJ1-2; D gene unclear. CDR3 length: 12 amino acids. Trimming took off 3 bases at V and 2 bases at J, with 4 bases between the two ends. Germline CDR1 is MNHNS and CDR2 is SASEGT.

The V and J genes are TRBV6-6 and TRBJ1-1, with D unclear. V was cut by 6 bases and J by 6 bases, with 11 bases left in between. Germline CDR1 reads MNHNY; CDR2 reads SVGAGI (reference sequence). The length of the CDR3 is 12 residues. CDR3 coding DNA: TGTGCCAGCAGCCTCCTGACGGCTGAAGCTTTCTTT. The encoded protein is CASSLLTAEAFF.

V usage is TRBV4-2 and J usage is TRBJ1-6; 10 nucleotides match TRBD1. The V and J ends lost 2 bases and 8 bases, in that order; junction bases with no gene match: 15. The CDR3 is 19 residues long. Looked up from germline, CDR1 is LGHNA and CDR2 is YNFKEQ. This CDR3 reads CASSQWRTGGSELDSPLHF. CDR3 nucleotide sequence: TGTGCCAGCAGCCAATGGAGGACAGGGGGGTCAGAGTTGGATTCACCCCTCCACTTT.

This rearrangement joins TRBV27 to TRBJ1-4, with 7 bases lining up with TRBD1. The CDR3 consists of 17 residues. Germline values: CDR1 MNHEY, CDR2 SMNVEV (reference sequence). Trimming at V came to 6 bases and at J to 7 bases, leaving 17 bases not matched to a gene. Here the CDR3 DNA reads TGTGCCAGCAGGCGGGACTCTAGGGGGCGTTTCCCTGAAAAACTGTTTTTT. Translated: CASRRDSRGRFPEKLFF. The whole variable domain, remainder taken from reference TRBV27 and TRBJ1-4, is EAQVTQNPRYLITVTGKKLTVTCSQNMNHEYMSWYRQDPGLGLRQIYYSMNVEVTDKGDVPEGYKVSRKEKRNFPLILESPSPNQTSLYFCASRRDSRGRFPEKLFFGSGTQLSVL.

The chain couples TRBV9 to TRBJ2-5, with no clear D. V gave up 9 bases and J gave up 1 base, with 16 bases separating them. Germline-derived CDR1 and CDR2 are SGDLS and YYNGEE. The CDR3 is made up of 14 amino acids. The CDR3 spells CANPRVSFQETQYF. In nucleotides, the CDR3 is TGTGCCAACCCGAGAGTAAGTTTCCAAGAGACCCAGTACTTC. Full variable domain (missing parts from reference TRBV9 and TRBJ2-5): DSGVTQTPKHLITATGQRVTLRCSPRSGDLSVYWYQQSLDQGLQFLIQYYNGEERAKGNILERFSAQQFPDLHSELNLSSLELGDSALYFCANPRVSFQETQYFGPGTRLLVL.

The sample holds one count of this clone. The chain has TRBV19 and TRBJ1-2, with TRBD1 as a possible D gene (5 bases). Germline CDR1 is LNHDA and CDR2 is SQIVND (reference sequence). The CDR3 is 15 amino acids. Trimming shortened V by 3 bases and J by 5 bases, and 16 bases separated the two germline ends. The CDR3, as DNA: TGTGCCAGTAGTATTGGCACAGGAGCGATGTATGGCTACACCTTC. It encodes CASSIGTGAMYGYTF. The full variable domain, completed using reference TRBV19 and TRBJ1-2, is DGGITQSPKYLFRKEGQNVTLSCEQNLNHDAMYWYRQDPGQGLRLIYYSQIVNDFQKGDIAEGYSVSREKKESFPLTVTSAQKNPTAFYLCASSIGTGAMYGYTFGSGTRLTVV.

The table lists this clone with a count of one. The chain links TRBV7-5 to TRBJ2-5; no DNA check was done on the table's D call, TRBD2. TRBV7-5 is described as a pseudogene. The CDR3 loop spans 16 amino acids. The CDR3 is CARSNWTCVAEETQYF. The CDR3 DNA reads as TGTGCCAGAAGCAACTGGACCTGTGTAGCGGAAGAGACCCAGTACTTC.

V is TRBV13 and J is TRBJ2-3, with 7 bases identical to TRBD1. V trimming: 4 bases; J trimming: 0 bases; junction bases outside the gene matches: 4. The CDR3 spans 15 residues. Germline assignment: CDR1 PRHDT and CDR2 FYEKMQ (reference sequence). CDR3 DNA: TGTGCCAGCAGCTACCGGACAGGTAGCACAGATACGCAGTATTTT. Translated, it gives CASSYRTGSTDTQYF.

DNA of the CDR3: TGTGCCAGTAGCGGAAACACAGATACGCAGTATTTT. Its protein product is CASSGNTDTQYF. The rearrangement joins TRBV2 to TRBJ2-3, with D perhaps TRBD2 (6 bases). Trimming cost V 9 bases and J 2 bases, with 9 bases left between them. The CDR3 consists of 12 residues. Looked up from germline, CDR1 is SNHLY and CDR2 is FYNNEI.

The rearrangement uses TRBV7-3 and TRBJ2-3; D unclear. The germline CDR1 and CDR2 sequences are SGHTA and FQGTGA. CDR3 length equals 13 residues. Trimming removed 5 bases at V and 6 bases at J, with 12 bases between. Here the CDR3 DNA reads TGTGCCAGCAGCCCCCTAGGATTTGATACGCAGTATTTT. It is translated as CASSPLGFDTQYF.

The chain links TRBV20-1 to TRBJ1-2; unclear D gene. V was clipped by 7 bases and J by 3 bases, with 9 bases between them. Germline loops: CDR1 DFQATT, CDR2 SNEGSKA (reference sequence). The CDR3 spans 11 residues. In DNA form, the CDR3 reads TGCAGTGACGACACTCACTATGGCTACACCTTC. Amino acid sequence: CSDDTHYGYTF.

This clone was counted many times. J is TRBJ2-7 and V is TRBV13; D is uncertain. The CDR3 runs to 14 residues. Germline-derived CDR1 and CDR2 are PRHDT and FYEKMQ (reference sequence). Trimming took off 0 bases at V and 2 bases at J, with 8 bases between the two ends. The CDR3 sequence: CASSLGRHTYEQYF. CDR3 sequence (DNA): TGTGCCAGCAGCTTAGGGCGTCACACCTACGAGCAGTACTTC.